Listed below are T cell receptor beta chains from one sample, sequenced in a study of spatial heterogeneity in lung cancer. Each CDR3 protein is one row after TCRdb ran MiXCR on the 5' RACE reads. The sample records around 100,000 distinct CDR3 sequences, 4.4% being singletons. The specimen comprised lung tumor tissue, sampled at surgery. The receptors originated from a male donor with early-stage non-small cell lung cancer. CDR3s include the opening cysteine and the closing phenylalanine or tryptophan. The order of the fields is D gene, clone size, J gene, V gene, CDR3 protein, CDR3 DNA. D genes are given only for firm matches. The size field is filled for only some rows; it gives once, few, many or a size class.

>TRBD1|few|TRBJ1-5|TRBV27
CASSHKRDRPQHF
TGTGCCAGCAGTCATAAGCGGGACAGGCCCCAGCATTTT
>-|many|TRBJ2-4|TRBV6-1
CASSEGPNNIQYF
TGTGCCAGCAGTGAGGGCCCCAACAACATTCAGTACTTC
>-|many|TRBJ2-2|TRBV15
CATSRNKPPNTGELFF
TGTGCCACCAGCAGAAACAAGCCGCCGAACACCGGGGAGCTGTTTTTT
>-|-|TRBJ2-6|TRBV28
CASSFIGAGSGANVLTF
TGTGCCAGCAGTTTCATAGGAGCAGGCTCTGGGGCCAACGTCCTGACTTTC
>-|many|TRBJ2-7|TRBV28
CASSPRQWGNYEQYF
TGTGCCAGCAGTCCACGACAGTGGGGAAACTACGAGCAGTACTTC
>-|many|TRBJ2-1|TRBV28
CASSLASTSSNEQFF
TGTGCCAGCAGTTTAGCCTCGACTAGTAGCAATGAGCAGTTCTTC
>TRBD1|-|TRBJ2-2|TRBV19
CASSTDRRAGELFF
TGTGCCAGTAGTACGGACAGGCGGGCCGGGGAGCTGTTTTTT
>TRBD2|many|TRBJ2-1|TRBV2
CASRASGSFNEQFF
TGTGCCAGCAGGGCTAGCGGGAGTTTCAATGAGCAGTTCTTC
>-|many|TRBJ1-1|TRBV28
CASSRHVGFRNTEAFF
TGTGCCAGCAGCCGTCATGTGGGTTTTCGGAACACTGAAGCTTTCTTT
>-|-|TRBJ1-2|TRBV18
CASSPEQNYGYTF
TGTGCCAGCTCACCCGAACAGAACTATGGCTACACCTTC
>TRBD2|many|TRBJ2-3|TRBV10-3
CASAASSGRSTDTQYF
TGTGCCAGCGCAGCTTCTAGCGGGCGCTCCACAGATACGCAGTATTTT
>-|many|TRBJ2-3|TRBV27
CASSSGGFSTDTQYF
TGTGCCAGCAGTTCTGGCGGGTTTTCCACAGATACGCAGTATTTT
>-|many|TRBJ1-1|TRBV12-3/TRBV12-4
CASSRQENTEAFF
TGTGCCAGCAGCAGACAGGAGAACACTGAAGCTTTCTTT
>-|many|TRBJ2-5|TRBV6-1
CASSLAVQETQYF
TGTGCCAGCAGTTTAGCGGTTCAAGAGACCCAGTACTTC
>-|many|TRBJ1-5|TRBV28
CASSPKVIGSPESYNQPQHF
TGTGCCAGCAGTCCTAAAGTAATCGGTAGTCCCGAATCCTATAATCAGCCCCAGCATTTT
>-|many|TRBJ1-2|TRBV6-1
CASSLGTDGYTF
TGTGCCAGCAGTCTAGGGACGGACGGCTACACCTTC
>-|-|TRBJ1-1|TRBV4-1
CASSQDYSTLTEAFF
TGCGCCAGCAGCCAAGATTACAGTACTCTCACTGAAGCTTTCTTT
>-|many|TRBJ1-3|TRBV29-1
CSVGLSSGNTIYF
TGCAGCGTGGGACTGAGCTCTGGAAACACCATATATTTT
>TRBD2|many|TRBJ2-1|TRBV6-1
CATKRGTSRYNEQFF
TGTGCCACCAAGCGCGGGACTAGCCGATACAATGAGCAGTTCTTC
>-|-|TRBJ2-5|TRBV5-5
CASSLDEETQYF
TGTGCCAGCAGCTTGGACGAAGAGACCCAGTACTTC
>-|many|TRBJ2-2|TRBV20-1
CSAPLQGTGELFF
TGCAGTGCTCCGTTACAGGGAACCGGGGAGCTGTTTTTT
>TRBD2|many|TRBJ2-2|TRBV7-9
CASSPGTSHTGELFF
TGTGCCAGCAGTCCCGGGACTAGTCACACCGGGGAGCTGTTTTTT
>-|many|TRBJ2-2|TRBV18
CASSPRQVKNTGELFF
TGTGCCAGCTCACCAAGACAAGTTAAGAACACCGGGGAGCTGTTTTTT
>-|-|TRBJ1-6|TRBV28
CASSLQWGAGSPLHF
TGTGCCAGCAGTTTACAATGGGGGGCGGGTTCACCCCTCCACTTT
>TRBD2|many|TRBJ2-7|TRBV20-1
CSAVRALAGGGEQYF
TGCAGTGCAGTACGGGCTCTAGCGGGAGGTGGCGAGCAGTACTTC
>-|many|TRBJ2-2|TRBV28
CASSPPGDTGELFF
TGTGCCAGCAGTCCCCCAGGTGACACCGGGGAGCTGTTTTTT
>TRBD2|many|TRBJ2-1|TRBV20-1
CSASHSGRADNEQFF
TGCAGTGCTAGTCATAGCGGGAGGGCTGACAATGAGCAGTTCTTC
>-|many|TRBJ2-7|TRBV20-1
CSAREQTIYEQYF
TGCAGTGCTAGGGAACAGACTATTTACGAGCAGTACTTC
>-|many|TRBJ2-1|TRBV5-4
CASSFSREQFF
TGTGCCAGCAGCTTTTCGAGGGAGCAGTTCTTC
>-|many|TRBJ1-5|TRBV6-1
CASSRDRDRPQHF
TGTGCCAGCAGTCGGGACCGGGATCGGCCCCAGCATTTT
>TRBD1|many|TRBJ2-2|TRBV7-9
CASSPNVGQGVNTGELFF
TGTGCCAGCAGCCCAAACGTCGGACAGGGTGTCAACACCGGGGAGCTGTTTTTT
>TRBD1|many|TRBJ1-5|TRBV2
CASRTGGNQPQHF
TGTGCCAGCCGGACAGGAGGAAATCAGCCCCAGCATTTT
>-|many|TRBJ2-7|TRBV29-1
CSVLDTSYEQYF
TGCAGCGTTCTGGACACCTCCTACGAGCAGTACTTC
>-|-|TRBJ2-7|TRBV27
CASSLQYSYEQYF
TGTGCCAGCAGTTTACAATACAGCTACGAGCAGTACTTC
>TRBD1|many|TRBJ2-7|TRBV12-3/TRBV12-4
CASSPGTEDYEQYF
TGTGCCAGCAGTCCGGGGACAGAGGATTACGAGCAGTACTTC
>TRBD2|-|TRBJ2-3|TRBV27
CASSITSGIPDTQYF
TGTGCCAGCAGTATCACTAGCGGGATCCCAGATACGCAGTATTTT